This T cell receptor (beta chain) was profiled in a study of blood T cell repertoires in COVID-19 (dated by TCRdb to 2018 to 2020). At the level of the whole study: Samples from collaborators originated in the United States, Italy and Spain and spanned both the acute and convalescent phases of COVID-19. The material from the prospective study consisted of cDNA or gDNA derived from T cells, B-cell-depleted T cells, or PBMCs. Subjects who had been exposed to COVID-19, were actively infected with it, or had recovered from it provided the deeply sampled blood TCRbeta repertoires that made up the dataset. The repertoires were made available in a free public database intended to serve as a resource for research on the immune response to SARS-CoV-2. Samples came from the ongoing ImmuneRACE study (first 160 participants) plus 1,254 subjects from 6 global collaborators. A de-identified subject ID, COVID-19 status, age in years and sex were almost always included in the sample metadata. Where available, HLA class I and class II types were obtained from metadata supplied by the sample provider rather than from assay-based typing.

Enrolling through a virtual design, the prospective study's participants ranged in age from roughly 18 to 95 years and lived across more than 20 United States geographic areas. In the prospective study, cohorts were assigned on the basis of participant-reported clinical history obtained from a screening survey and a study questionnaire. ImmuneRACE Cohort 3 recovered participants were defined by two consecutive negative NP/OP PCR tests, healthcare professional clearance, or symptom resolution. In the prospective study, whole blood, serum and a nasopharyngeal or oropharyngeal swab were collected from each participant by mobile phlebotomists. Additional blood draws and questionnaires over an approximately 2-month period could optionally be provided by prospective study participants. Prospective study blood samples were shipped either frozen or at room temperature before DNA extraction. The immunoSEQ Assay, a bias-controlled multiplex PCR, was used to amplify TCRbeta CDR3 regions from genomic DNA. As for the original processing: Within the assay, amplification of reference gene primers was used to estimate how many nucleated cells each sample contained. To quantify the absolute abundance of each unique TCRbeta CDR3 rearrangement, sequence reads were collapsed and filtered. For each sample, productive Simpson clonality was calculated as the square root of Simpson's diversity index over productive rearrangements. TCRdb re-hosts the immuneACCESS table, in-frame sequences only. Its copies lack some clones; in the studies checked, an unresolved V gene accounts for under half of them, and the cause for the rest is not known. V and J calls and clone size are given by that table; D and trimming were obtained from the DNA. In all, the sample holds roughly 400,000 clones, and 90% of those were seen once. The ten largest clonotypes hold more than 0.55% of the sample.

V gives up 7 bases and J gives up 0 bases, and the segment between their germline ends measures 13 bases. Via the germline V gene (reference sequence), CDR1 is LNHDA and CDR2 SQIVND. The CDR3, from cysteine to phenylalanine, totals 15 residues. Only the CDR3 portion is preserved as DNA: 45 bases, with reading frame beginning at the first base. On the study overall, not on this receptor specifically: Clinical and demographic metadata were provided uncurated, with the amount varying by source and participant.

For this clone: Its antigen remains unidentified. Per-base quality was not reported, and no clone a single base away is much larger than it.

The chain is encoded by TRBV19 joined to TRBJ1-5, with the D gene too uncertain to name. This sequence was found in a young man who had recovered from COVID-19. The sample taken for sequencing was PBMCs or T cells enriched from blood (not recorded which). For the CDR3, the sequence is CASTKAGSSNQPQHF. DNA sequence: TGTGCCAGTACCAAGGCCGGGAGTAGCAATCAGCCCCAGCATTTT.